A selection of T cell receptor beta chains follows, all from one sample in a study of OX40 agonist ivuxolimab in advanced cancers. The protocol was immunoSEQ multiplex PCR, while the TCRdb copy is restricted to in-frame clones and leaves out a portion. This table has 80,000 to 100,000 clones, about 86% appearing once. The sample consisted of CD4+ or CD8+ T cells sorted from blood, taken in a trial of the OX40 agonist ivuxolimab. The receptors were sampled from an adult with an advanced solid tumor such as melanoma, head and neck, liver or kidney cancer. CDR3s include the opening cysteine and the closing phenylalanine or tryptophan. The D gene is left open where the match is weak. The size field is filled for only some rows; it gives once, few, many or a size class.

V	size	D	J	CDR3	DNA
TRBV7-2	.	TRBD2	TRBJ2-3	CASSLARTSGAQGTQYF	TGTGCCAGCAGCTTAGCCAGGACTAGCGGGGCCCAGGGTACGCAGTATTTT
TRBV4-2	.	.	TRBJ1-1	CASSQEIDRKAFF	TGTGCCAGCAGCCAGGAGATCGATAGGAAGGCTTTCTTT
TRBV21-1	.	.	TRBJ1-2	CASSKGAGANYGYTF	TGTGCCAGCAGCAAAGGAGCAGGGGCTAACTATGGCTACACCTTC
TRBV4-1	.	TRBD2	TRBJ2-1	CASSQDSGRGRNEQFF	TGCGCCAGCAGCCAAGATAGCGGGAGAGGGAGAAATGAGCAGTTCTTC
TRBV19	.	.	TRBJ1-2	CASSIAGTSYGYTF	TGTGCCAGTAGTATTGCAGGGACGAGCTATGGCTACACCTTC
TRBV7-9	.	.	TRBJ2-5	CASSLGTGSQETQYF	TGTGCCAGCAGCTTAGGCACAGGGTCCCAAGAGACCCAGTACTTC
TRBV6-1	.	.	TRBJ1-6	CASGNSWNSPLHF	TGTGCCAGCGGCAACAGCTGGAATTCACCCCTCCACTTT
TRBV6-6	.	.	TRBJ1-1	CASSYSDRTEAFF	TGTGCCAGCAGTTACTCAGACAGGACTGAAGCTTTCTTT
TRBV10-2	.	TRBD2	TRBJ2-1	CASSTSGRAPNEQFF	TGCGCCAGTTCGACTAGCGGGAGGGCCCCCAATGAGCAGTTCTTC
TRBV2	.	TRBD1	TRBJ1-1	CASRRESGGWTEAFF	TGTGCCAGCAGGAGAGAATCAGGGGGCTGGACTGAAGCTTTCTTT
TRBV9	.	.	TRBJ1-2	CASSVDEGSAYGYTF	TGTGCCAGCAGCGTAGATGAGGGGAGCGCCTATGGCTACACCTTC
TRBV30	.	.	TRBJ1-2	CAWSSAGRVANYGYTF	TGTGCCTGGAGCTCGGCAGGGAGAGTAGCTAACTATGGCTACACCTTC
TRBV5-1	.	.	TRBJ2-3	CASSSTDTQYF	TGCGCCAGCAGCTCCACAGATACGCAGTATTTT
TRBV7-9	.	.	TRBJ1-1	CASSLLGEAFF	TGTGCCAGCAGCCTCCTGGGGGAAGCTTTCTTT
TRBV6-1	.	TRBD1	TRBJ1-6	CASRGAQGGYSPLHF	TGTGCCAGCAGAGGAGCGCAGGGGGGATATTCACCCCTCCACTTT
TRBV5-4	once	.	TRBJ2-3	CASSLGGTDTQYF	TGTGCCAGCAGCTTGGGAGGCACAGATACGCAGTATTTT
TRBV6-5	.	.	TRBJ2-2	CASTFSVTGELFF	TGTGCCAGCACCTTTAGTGTTACCGGGGAGCTGTTTTTT
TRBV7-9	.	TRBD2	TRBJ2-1	CASSPPSGAQDNEQFF	TGTGCCAGCAGTCCCCCCAGCGGGGCTCAGGACAATGAGCAGTTCTTC
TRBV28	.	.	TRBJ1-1	CASSLRQLNTEAFF	TGTGCCAGCAGTTTAAGGCAGCTGAACACTGAAGCTTTCTTT
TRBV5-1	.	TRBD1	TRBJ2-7	CASSLTGGVSYEQYF	TGCGCCAGCAGCTTGACAGGGGGCGTCTCCTACGAGCAGTACTTC
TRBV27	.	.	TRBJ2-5	CASSLSSGAGQYF	TGTGCCAGCAGTCTCTCGTCCGGCGCCGGGCAGTACTTC
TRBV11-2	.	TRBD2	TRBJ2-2	CASSLTGTSGGRMFF	TGTGCCAGCAGCTTAACGGGGACTAGCGGGGGTAGGATGTTTTTT
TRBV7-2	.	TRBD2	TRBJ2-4	CASSFRAGDSKNIQYF	TGTGCCAGCAGCTTCCGAGCGGGGGATAGCAAAAACATTCAGTACTTC
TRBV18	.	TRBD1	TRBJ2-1	CASSVDRGRKDNEQFF	TGTGCCAGCTCGGTCGACAGGGGGCGTAAGGACAATGAGCAGTTCTTC
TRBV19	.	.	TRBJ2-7	CASSRRDGFREQYF	TGTGCCAGTAGTAGGCGAGACGGTTTCCGAGAGCAGTACTTC
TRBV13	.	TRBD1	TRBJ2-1	CASSIGTGYGNEQFF	TGTGCCAGCAGCATCGGGACAGGGTACGGCAATGAGCAGTTCTTC
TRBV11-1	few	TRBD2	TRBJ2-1	CASSLAESSYNEQFF	TGTGCCAGCAGCCTAGCGGAGAGCTCCTACAATGAGCAGTTCTTC
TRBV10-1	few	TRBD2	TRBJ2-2	CASSERTSGRAKTGELFF	TGCGCCAGCAGTGAAAGGACTAGCGGGAGGGCCAAGACCGGGGAGCTGTTTTTT
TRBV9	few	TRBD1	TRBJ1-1	CASSTGGGTEAFF	TGTGCCAGCAGCACAGGGGGAGGCACTGAAGCTTTCTTT
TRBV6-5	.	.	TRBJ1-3	CASTSTAGNTIYF	TGTGCCAGCACTTCGACAGCTGGAAACACCATATATTTT
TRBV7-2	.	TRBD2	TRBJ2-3	CASRPPGLAGGSDTQYF	TGTGCCAGCAGACCCCCCGGACTAGCGGGAGGCTCAGATACGCAGTATTTT
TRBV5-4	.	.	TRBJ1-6	CASSLRAHPNSPLHF	TGTGCCAGCAGCTTGCGCGCCCATCCCAATTCACCCCTCCACTTT
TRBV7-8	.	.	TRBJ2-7	CASSSPGVAAYEQYF	TGTGCCAGCAGCTCCCCGGGGGTAGCGGCGTACGAGCAGTACTTC
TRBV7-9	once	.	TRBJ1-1	CASSFDGQNTEAFF	TGTGCCAGCAGCTTTGACGGGCAGAACACTGAAGCTTTCTTT
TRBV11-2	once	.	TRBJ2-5	CASSRDSKTQYF	TGTGCCAGCAGCCGGGACTCTAAGACCCAGTACTTC
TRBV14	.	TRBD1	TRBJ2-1	CASSRRDRGLYEQFF	TGTGCCAGCAGCCGGCGGGACAGGGGGCTCTATGAGCAGTTCTTC
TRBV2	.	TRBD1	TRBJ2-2	CARRDSNTGELFF	TGTGCCAGAAGGGACAGTAACACCGGGGAGCTGTTTTTT
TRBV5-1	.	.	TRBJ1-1	CASSFLGGANTEAFF	TGCGCCAGCAGCTTCCTAGGGGGTGCGAACACTGAAGCTTTCTTT
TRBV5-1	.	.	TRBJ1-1	CASSGDKLNTEAFF	TGCGCCAGCAGCGGGGACAAATTGAACACTGAAGCTTTCTTT
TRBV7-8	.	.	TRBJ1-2	CASSLVGGEGSYGYTF	TGTGCCAGCAGCTTGGTGGGGGGGGAAGGGAGCTATGGCTACACCTTC
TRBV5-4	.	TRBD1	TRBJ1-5	CASSRTGSLGNSNQPQHF	TGTGCCAGCAGCCGGACAGGGAGTTTAGGTAATAGCAATCAGCCCCAGCATTTT
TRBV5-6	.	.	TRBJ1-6	CASSLPNSPLHF	TGTGCCAGCAGCTTGCCTAATTCACCCCTCCACTTT
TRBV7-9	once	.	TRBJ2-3	CASSLDRMSTDTQYF	TGTGCCAGCAGCCTAGACAGAATGAGCACAGATACGCAGTATTTT
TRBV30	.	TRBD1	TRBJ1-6	CASPRLTGGDSPLHF	TGTGCCTCCCCCAGGCTGACAGGGGGTGATTCACCCCTCCACTTT
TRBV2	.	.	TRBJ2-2	CASSVGNTGELFF	TGTGCCAGCAGCGTGGGTAACACCGGGGAGCTGTTTTTT
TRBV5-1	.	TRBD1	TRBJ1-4	CASGLRTGTNEKLFF	TGCGCCAGCGGGCTGCGGACAGGGACCAATGAAAAACTGTTTTTT
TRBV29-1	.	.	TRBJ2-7	CSVEQGSDYEQYF	TGCAGCGTTGAGCAGGGTTCAGATTACGAGCAGTACTTC
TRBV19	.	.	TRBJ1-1	CASSIGGVSTEAFF	TGTGCCAGTAGTATAGGGGGGGTTAGCACTGAAGCTTTCTTT
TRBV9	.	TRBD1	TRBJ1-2	CASSVDGQGLRGYTF	TGTGCCAGCAGCGTAGACGGACAGGGATTGAGGGGCTACACCTTC
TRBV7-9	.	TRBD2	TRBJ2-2	CASSQWRGRNTGELFF	TGTGCCAGCAGCCAGTGGCGGGGGAGGAACACCGGGGAGCTGTTTTTT
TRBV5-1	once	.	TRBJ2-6	CASSLGPNSGANVLTF	TGCGCCAGCAGCTTGGGGCCGAACTCTGGGGCCAACGTCCTGACTTTC
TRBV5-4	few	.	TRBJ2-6	CASSFLGPGANVLTF	TGTGCCAGCAGCTTTTTGGGTCCTGGGGCCAACGTCCTGACTTTC
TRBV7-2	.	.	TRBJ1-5	CASSPASGQPQHF	TGTGCCAGCAGCCCCGCCAGCGGGCAGCCCCAGCATTTT